The 30 T cell receptor beta chains reported below all come from one sample, sequenced in a study of tumor-infiltrating lymphocytes in localized non-small cell lung cancer. Libraries were prepared by immunoSEQ multiplex PCR; TCRdb keeps only in-frame clonotypes and omits some of them. This table holds about 29,000 clones, 70% to 90% found once. Material: lung tumor tissue. Every receptor here comes from a human donor with non-small cell lung cancer.

The V gene is TRBV29-1, the J gene TRBJ1-1; 8 nucleotides line up with TRBD1. V dropped 5 bases and J dropped 0; count of bases not matched to a gene: 11. The germline CDR1 and CDR2 sequences are SQVTM and ANQGSEA. The CDR3 consists of 16 residues. Written as DNA, the CDR3 is TGCAGCGTTAAACCGGGGACAGGTCGAATGAACACTGAAGCTTTCTTT. Translated: CSVKPGTGRMNTEAFF.

This clone has more than one count but fewer than ten. The chain carries TRBV15 and TRBJ1-2; D is possibly TRBD1 (5 bases). Germline loops: CDR1 LNHNV, CDR2 YYDKDF (reference sequence). The V end lost 0 bases, the J end lost 4 bases, and 24 bases lay between the germline ends. The CDR3 has 19 residues. This CDR3 reads CATSRDWWVRAGESYGYTF. CDR3 sequence (DNA): TGTGCCACCAGCAGAGATTGGTGGGTCCGGGCGGGGGAGAGCTATGGCTACACCTTC.

V gene TRBV19 combines with J gene TRBJ2-7, with 7 bases matching TRBD2. This CDR3 spans 15 amino acids. CDR1 and CDR2 (germline): LNHDA, SQIVND (reference sequence). Trimming at V came to 4 bases and at J to 2 bases, leaving 8 bases not matched to a gene. DNA of the CDR3: TGTGCCAGTAGTACCTTAGCGGGTGTCGCCTACGAGCAGTACTTC. This translates into CASSTLAGVAYEQYF.

There are a few counts of this clone. The chain recombines TRBV7-6 with TRBJ2-5; no firm D call. CDR1 is SGHVS, CDR2 FNYEAQ, per germline. The CDR3 is 13 residues long. The V end lost 1 base, the J end lost 3 bases, and 6 bases lay between the germline ends. The CDR3 DNA reads as TGTGCCAGCAGCTTAGTTAGAGAAGAGACCCAGTACTTC. Translated: CASSLVREETQYF.

V is TRBV2 and J is TRBJ2-6, with a weak D call TRBD1 (5 bases). Trimming cost V 6 bases and J 0 bases, with 9 bases left between them. The CDR3 totals 15 residues. Germline-derived CDR1 and CDR2 are SNHLY and FYNNEI. The CDR3 region is CASRQGVSGANVLTF. Here the CDR3 DNA reads TGTGCCAGCAGGCAGGGTGTCTCTGGGGCCAACGTCCTGACTTTC.

In its sample, this clone was seen once. The CDR3 DNA reads TGTGCCAGCAGCCCACCGGCCTCGCTTGGTGGGGCCAACGTCCTGACTTTC. Encoded protein: CASSPPASLGGANVLTF. This chain links TRBV11-2 with TRBJ2-6; no firm D call. CDR1 SGHAT and CDR2 FQNNGV come from the germline V gene. The CDR3 runs 17 residues. Trimming left V 5 bases short and J 3 bases short, with 17 bases between.

The genes are TRBV9 and TRBJ2-3; tentative D call: TRBD1 (6 bases). Germline lookup yields CDR1 SGDLS and CDR2 YYNGEE. CDR3 length: 17 residues. V was clipped by 2 bases and J by 0 bases, with 16 bases between them. The DNA of the CDR3 is TGTGCCAGCAGCGTGGGGGCTAGCACTTCTAGCACAGATACGCAGTATTTT. It specifies CASSVGASTSSTDTQYF.

The chain couples TRBV12-5 to TRBJ1-1, with 8 bases matching TRBD1. V lost 6 bases to trimming and J lost 7 bases; unmatched junction nucleotides: 7. This CDR3 spans 13 amino acids. Germline values: CDR1 LGHNT, CDR2 FRNRAP. The CDR3: CASGIQGAVEAFF. The CDR3 DNA sequence: TGTGCTAGTGGGATTCAGGGGGCGGTTGAAGCTTTCTTT.

The rearrangement joins TRBV19 to TRBJ1-5; D not resolved. Germline values: CDR1 LNHDA, CDR2 SQIVND (reference sequence). Deletions cut 4 bases from V and 5 bases from J, with 12 bases between. This CDR3 is built from 14 residues. CDR3 loop: CASSRLSGYQPQHF. CDR3 DNA: TGTGCCAGTAGTAGGCTTTCTGGTTATCAGCCCCAGCATTTT.

The chain recombines TRBV5-1 with TRBJ2-3, with TRBD2 as a possible D gene (7 bases). The CDR3 is 15 amino acids. The V end was cut by 7 bases, the J end by 4 bases, with 19 bases between. The germline V gene has CDR1 SGHRS and CDR2 YFSETQ. The CDR3 coding sequence is TGCGCCAGCGATGGGGGGGGGCCCCTCGCAGATACGCAGTATTTT. It translates to CASDGGGPLADTQYF.

The chain recombines TRBV10-3 with TRBJ2-3; D ambiguous. Germline V gene data show CDR1 as ENHRY and CDR2 as SYGVKD. The CDR3 is made up of 15 amino acids. Trimming took 0 bases from V and 1 from J, leaving 8 bases between them. CDR3 loop: CAISESNSGTDTQYF. The CDR3 DNA sequence: TGTGCCATCAGTGAGTCGAACTCCGGCACAGATACGCAGTATTTT.

This chain links TRBV30 with TRBJ2-6; the D gene could be TRBD1 or TRBD2 (5 bases each). This CDR3 region has 16 residues. Germline V gene sequence: CDR1 GTSNPN, CDR2 SVGIG (reference sequence). The ends were cut back, 8 bases at V and 0 bases at J, with 17 bases in the middle. CDR3 sequence (DNA): TGTGCCGCTGGGGGTATTCCGCTCTCTGGGGCCAACGTCCTGACTTTC. Encoded protein: CAAGGIPLSGANVLTF. Combining the CDR3 with reference TRBV30 and TRBJ2-6 gives the whole variable domain SQTIHQWPATLVQPVGSPLSLECTVEGTSNPNLYWYRQAAGRGLQLLFYSVGIGQISSEVPQNLSASRPQDRQFILSSKKLLLSDSGFYLCAAGGIPLSGANVLTFGAGSRLTVL.

The CDR3 sequence: CASSLRTGPKHTEAFF. Here the CDR3 DNA reads TGTGCCAGCAGCCTACGGACAGGTCCGAAGCACACTGAAGCTTTCTTT. J is TRBJ1-1 and V is TRBV12-1; the table assigns TRBD1, which was not confirmed against the DNA. TRBV12-1 is an annotated pseudogene. The CDR3 spans 16 residues.

The gene calls are TRBV30 and TRBJ1-6; D is ambiguous. The CDR3 length is 13 residues. CDR1 and CDR2 from the germline V gene are GTSNPN and SVGIG (reference sequence). V lost 1 base and J 6 bases, leaving 7 bases between the germline ends. CDR3 sequence (DNA): TGTGCCTGGAGTGGCAGAAGTAATTCACCCCTCCACTTT. Its translation is CAWSGRSNSPLHF.

The chain carries TRBV11-2 and TRBJ1-3; D might be TRBD1 (6 bases). The length of the CDR3 is 17 residues. Germline assignment: CDR1 SGHAT and CDR2 FQNNGV. V shed 0 bases and J shed 0 bases, with 12 bases lying between them. In nucleotides, the CDR3 is TGTGCCAGCAGCTTAGAGGGGGGCAGGAGCTCTGGAAACACCATATATTTT. The encoded protein is CASSLEGGRSSGNTIYF.

V and J are TRBV5-4 and TRBJ2-3, with D unresolved. This CDR3 has 12 amino acids. V was cut by 1 base and J by 6 bases, with 6 bases left in between. Germline-derived CDR1 and CDR2 are SGHNT and YYREEE (reference sequence). The CDR3 sequence: CASSLFLDTQYF. Written as DNA, the CDR3 is TGTGCCAGCAGCTTGTTCTTGGATACGCAGTATTTT. The variable domain in full, completed from reference TRBV5-4 and TRBJ2-3, reads ETGVTQSPTHLIKTRGQQVTLRCSSQSGHNTVSWYQQALGQGPQFIFQYYREEENGRGNFPPRFSGLQFPNYSSELNVNALELDDSALYLCASSLFLDTQYFGPGTRLTVL.

The count of this clone is one. The rearrangement uses TRBV5-1 and TRBJ1-6; 8 nucleotides align to TRBD1. The germline V gene encodes CDR1 SGHRS and CDR2 YFSETQ. CDR3 size: 15 residues. The J segment lost 11 bases and the V segment lost 0 bases, leaving 7 bases of the junction unmatched. The CDR3 loop reads CASSLDGTGGTPLHF. For the CDR3, the DNA is TGCGCCAGCAGCTTGGACGGTACAGGGGGTACACCCCTCCACTTT. Filled out from reference TRBV5-1 and TRBJ1-6, the complete variable domain reads KAGVTQTPRYLIKTRGQQVTLSCSPISGHRSVSWYQQTPGQGLQFLFEYFSETQRNKGNFPGRFSGRQFSNSRSEMNVSTLELGDSALYLCASSLDGTGGTPLHFGNGTRLTVT.

In its sample, this clone was seen a few times. V and J are TRBV25-1 and TRBJ1-6, with unresolved D. The CDR3 extends over 11 amino acids. Deletions cut 4 bases from V and 10 bases from J, with 5 bases between. Looked up from germline, CDR1 is MGHDK and CDR2 is SYGVNS. This CDR3 is CASSAGSPLHF. The CDR3 nucleotides read TGTGCCAGCAGTGCGGGGTCACCCCTCCACTTT.

The chain recombines TRBV4-3 with TRBJ1-6; D possibly corresponds to TRBD1 (5 bases). This CDR3 contains 16 residues. CDR1 is LGHNA and CDR2 is YSLEER in the germline V gene. Deletions cut 5 bases from V and 10 bases from J, with 21 bases between. CDR3 amino acids: CASSIRRTSQGSPLHF. The DNA for the CDR3 is TGCGCCAGCAGCATCAGGAGAACTTCTCAGGGCTCACCCCTCCACTTT.

In its sample, this clone is medium-sized. The chain is built from TRBV2 and TRBJ2-7; 9 bases are a match to TRBD2. Germline assignment: CDR1 SNHLY and CDR2 FYNNEI. V lost 3 bases to trimming and J lost 2 bases; unmatched junction nucleotides: 11. This CDR3 spans 17 amino acids. The CDR3 region is CASSEGSAGGPPYEQYF. As DNA, the CDR3 is TGTGCCAGCAGTGAGGGGTCGGCGGGGGGGCCGCCCTACGAGCAGTACTTC.

The V and J genes are TRBV4-2 and TRBJ2-5, with 11 bases matching TRBD2. V trimming: 6 bases; J trimming: 2 bases; junction bases outside the gene matches: 5. CDR1 is LGHNA and CDR2 is YNFKEQ in the germline V gene. The CDR3 runs 15 residues. In DNA form, the CDR3 reads TGTGCCAGCAGTCCCGGGACTAGCGGACAAGAGACCCAGTACTTC. Its protein is CASSPGTSGQETQYF.

The V gene is TRBV6-5, the J gene TRBJ2-1; no clear D. Germline-derived CDR1 and CDR2 are MNHEY and SVGAGI. The CDR3 is 16 residues long. Trimming shortened V by 1 base and J by 0 bases, and 10 bases separated the two germline ends. The CDR3 is CASSYFGPSSYNEQFF. In DNA form, the CDR3 reads TGTGCCAGCAGTTACTTTGGTCCTAGCTCCTACAATGAGCAGTTCTTC.

V gene TRBV5-5 combines with J gene TRBJ1-4; possibly TRBD1 for D (6 bases). CDR1 and CDR2 from the germline V gene are SGHKS and YYEKEE (reference sequence). CDR3 size: 15 residues. The germline V and J ends were trimmed by 4 bases and 2 bases, with 12 bases remaining between them. CDR3 sequence: CASSTTGFTNEKLFF. For the CDR3, the DNA is TGTGCCAGCAGCACAACAGGGTTTACTAATGAAAAACTGTTTTTT.

V and J are TRBV13 and TRBJ2-3, with TRBD2 identical over 9 bases. Losses at the gene ends were 1 base for V and 6 bases for J; bases not matched to a gene: 8. CDR1 and CDR2 from the germline V gene are PRHDT and FYEKMQ (reference sequence). The CDR3 contains 16 residues. The CDR3 bases are TGTGCCAGCAGCTTAGCTTCGGCGGGGGGGAGGGATACGCAGTATTTT. Its translation: CASSLASAGGRDTQYF.

J is TRBJ1-1 and V is TRBV18; no definite D call. This CDR3 comprises 15 residues. Trimming stripped 0 bases from V and 1 base from J, with 9 bases between. Germline V lookup: CDR1 KGHSH, CDR2 LQKENI. The CDR3 sequence is CASSPPRVGNTEAFF. The CDR3 region has the DNA TGTGCCAGCTCACCACCTCGGGTGGGGAACACTGAAGCTTTCTTT.

The rearrangement links TRBV7-8 to TRBJ2-5; D is possibly TRBD1 (5 bases). The V end was cut by 5 bases, the J end by 2 bases, with 12 bases between. Germline-derived CDR1 and CDR2 are SGHVS and FQNEAQ. CDR3 length: 14 amino acids. The CDR3 DNA reads TGTGCCAGCAGCGTAAGACAGATACAAGAGACCCAGTACTTC. Amino acid sequence: CASSVRQIQETQYF.

In its sample, this clone was seen a few times. The chain has TRBV4-1 and TRBJ2-6; D gene uncertain. This CDR3 has 18 amino acids. Deletions cut 0 bases from V and 0 bases from J, with 12 bases between. CDR1 MGHRA and CDR2 YSYEKL come from the germline V gene. CDR3 protein: CASSQEAEFPSGANVLTF. In DNA, the CDR3 is TGCGCCAGCAGCCAAGAGGCAGAATTCCCCTCTGGGGCCAACGTCCTGACTTTC.

The chain couples TRBV5-1 to TRBJ2-5; D remains ambiguous. The length of the CDR3 is 11 residues. Deletions cut 0 bases from V and 5 bases from J, with 2 bases between. Germline CDR1 and CDR2: SGHRS and YFSETQ. The DNA of the CDR3 is TGCGCCAGCAGCTTGGAGGAGACCCAGTACTTC. Amino acids: CASSLEETQYF.

The gene calls are TRBV6-1 and TRBJ1-4, with 9 nucleotides matching TRBD1. The CDR3 consists of 14 residues. Trimming cost V 8 bases and J 0 bases; bases outside gene matches: 1. Germline V gives CDR1 MNHNS, CDR2 SASEGT. The chain's CDR3 is CASGQGPTNEKLFF. CDR3 nucleotide sequence: TGTGCCAGCGGACAGGGGCCAACTAATGAAAAACTGTTTTTT.

This clone appeared a single time. The genes are TRBV6-6 and TRBJ1-1, with D maybe TRBD1 (5 bases). V lost 1 base and J lost 6, with 15 bases in between. Per germline, CDR1 MNHNY and CDR2 SVGAGI (reference sequence). This CDR3 has 15 amino acids. The CDR3 is CASSYLRRGEAEAFF. CDR3 DNA: TGTGCCAGCAGTTACTTAAGACGGGGGGAGGCTGAAGCTTTCTTT.